This T cell receptor beta chain was observed in a study of T cells after yellow fever vaccination. Concerning this clonotype itself: The antigen is not known.

Study-wide findings and caveats: Primary-vaccination clones mostly resurfaced post-booster (more than 95% CD4, approximately 87% CD8).

The CDR3 is 17 amino acids. Germline-derived CDR1 and CDR2 are SGHNT and YYREEE (reference sequence). The ends lost 2 bases at V and 0 bases at J; junction bases unmatched: 8. MiXCR, run by TCRdb on the 5' RACE reads, gives a single entry per CDR3 protein. The data show roughly 300,000 distinct CDR3 sequences, around 7% seen once. The genes are TRBV5-4 and TRBJ2-3; 8 bases fit TRBD2. This receptor was identified in a man younger than 35 who received the YFV17D yellow fever vaccine. The specimen comprised PBMCs, sampled 35 to 50 days after the first yellow fever vaccination. The CDR3 spells CASSFFGGEHSTDTQYF. The CDR3 bases are TGTGCCAGCAGCTTTTTCGGGGGGGAACATAGCACAGATACGCAGTATTTT.